This TCR beta chain derives from a study of blood T cell repertoires in COVID-19. Across the study: Researchers got acute and convalescent COVID-19 samples from the United States, Italy and Spain.

This clone was counted between two and nine times. CDR1 KGHSH and CDR2 LQKENI come from the germline V gene. Trimming removed 3 bases at V and 8 bases at J, with 17 bases between. The CDR3 extends over 15 amino acids. The method was immunoSEQ multiplex PCR; TCRdb's version includes in-frame clones alone and lacks a portion of them. Here the sample spans around 80,000 clones, about 84% being singletons. The source of this sequence is a human donor in a cohort sampled during active COVID-19. Material for sequencing was peripheral blood. J is TRBJ2-1 and V is TRBV18; maybe TRBD1 (6 bases). For the CDR3, the DNA is TGTGCCAGCTCACCCCGGACGGGGACAAACTATGAGCAGTTCTTC. It translates to CASSPRTGTNYEQFF.